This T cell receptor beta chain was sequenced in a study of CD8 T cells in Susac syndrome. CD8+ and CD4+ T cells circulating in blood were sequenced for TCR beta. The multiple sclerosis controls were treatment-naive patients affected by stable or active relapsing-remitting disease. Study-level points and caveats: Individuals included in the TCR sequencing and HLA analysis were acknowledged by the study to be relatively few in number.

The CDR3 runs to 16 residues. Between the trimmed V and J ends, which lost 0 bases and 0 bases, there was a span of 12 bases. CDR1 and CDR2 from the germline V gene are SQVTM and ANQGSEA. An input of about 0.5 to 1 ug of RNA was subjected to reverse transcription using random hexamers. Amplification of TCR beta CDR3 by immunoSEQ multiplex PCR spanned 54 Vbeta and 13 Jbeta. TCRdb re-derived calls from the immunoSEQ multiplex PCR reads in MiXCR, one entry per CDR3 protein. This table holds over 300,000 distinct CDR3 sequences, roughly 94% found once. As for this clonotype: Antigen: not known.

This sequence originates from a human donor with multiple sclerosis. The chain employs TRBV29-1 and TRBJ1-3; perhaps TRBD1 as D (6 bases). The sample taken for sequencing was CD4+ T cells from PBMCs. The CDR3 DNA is TGCAGCGTTGAAGATCGGGGGGCCTACTCTGGAAACACCATATATTTT. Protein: CSVEDRGAYSGNTIYF.